This TCR beta chain stems from a study of cytomegalovirus exposure and HLA in healthy donors. Study-wide results and caveats: Listed as cytomegalovirus-associated were 150 to 200 TCR beta chains.

Vbeta (60) and Jbeta (13) primers were used in the PCR. Generated by immunoSEQ multiplex PCR, the TCRdb table keeps only in-frame clones and is missing some. The sample consists of 100,000 or so clones, 70% to 85% of them appearing once. This CDR3 comprises 14 residues. Germline V gives CDR1 SGHDT, CDR2 YYEEEE. V lost 2 bases, J lost 1 base, and 7 bases lay in between. Comments on this clone: Its antigen is not known.

The sample taken for sequencing was PBMCs. V is TRBV5-6 and J is TRBJ1-5; D gene unclear. This receptor was obtained from a young man in good health and CMV-seropositive. This CDR3 reads CASSFGQSNQPQHF. The CDR3, as DNA: TGTGCCAGCAGCTTTGGGCAGAGCAATCAGCCCCAGCATTTT.